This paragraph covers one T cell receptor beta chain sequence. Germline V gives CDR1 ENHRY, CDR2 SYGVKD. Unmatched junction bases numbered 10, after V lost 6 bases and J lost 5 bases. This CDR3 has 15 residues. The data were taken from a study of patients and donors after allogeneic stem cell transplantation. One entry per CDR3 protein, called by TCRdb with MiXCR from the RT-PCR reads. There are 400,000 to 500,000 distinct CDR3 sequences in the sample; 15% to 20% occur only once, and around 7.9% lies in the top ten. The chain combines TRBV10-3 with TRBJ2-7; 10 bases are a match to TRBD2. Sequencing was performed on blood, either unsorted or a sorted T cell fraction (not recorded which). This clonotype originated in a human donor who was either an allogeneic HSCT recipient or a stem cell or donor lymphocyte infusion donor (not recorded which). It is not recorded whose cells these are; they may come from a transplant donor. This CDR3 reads CAIRRTSGGPDEQYF. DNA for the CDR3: TGTGCCATCAGGCGGACTAGCGGAGGCCCCGACGAGCAGTACTTC.